Below are 15 T cell receptor beta chains sequenced from a single sample in a study of Ad26.COV2.S vaccination and SARS-CoV-2 variants. Here immunoSEQ multiplex PCR was the method, and the copy in TCRdb shows in-frame clones only, minus some. The sample carries about 350,000 clones, about 89% recorded once. Treatment reported: around 19 received Ad26.COV2.S at low or high dose, single or two shots; about 5 received placebo; per-sample allocation not given. At day 63 after the first vaccine or placebo injection, samples were drawn. Source: peripheral blood, taken in a trial of Ad26.COV2.S vaccine versus placebo. The receptors were sampled from a person between 18 and 65 years old who received the Ad26.COV2.S COVID-19 vaccine or a placebo.

The V call is TRBV11-3, the J call TRBJ2-1; D may be TRBD1 or TRBD2 (5 bases each). CDR1 and CDR2 from the germline V gene are SGHNT and YENEEA. Deletions cut 2 bases from V and 6 bases from J, with 8 bases between. The CDR3 consists of 13 residues. Here the CDR3 DNA reads TGTGCCAGCAGCTTACCTGGGACCAATGAGCAGTTCTTC. It codes for CASSLPGTNEQFF.

The count of this clone is one. The chain links TRBV11-3 to TRBJ2-1; D is perhaps TRBD2 (5 bases). CDR3 length: 14 amino acids. The germline V gene encodes CDR1 SGHNT and CDR2 YENEEA. Trimming stripped 0 bases from V and 10 bases from J, with 13 bases between. The CDR3 bases are TGTGCCAGCAGCTTAGATCCGGGAAGCGCCGAGCAGTTCTTC. It is translated as CASSLDPGSAEQFF.

The genes are TRBV6-2 or TRBV6-3 and TRBJ1-1; D not resolved. Trimming cost V 3 bases and J 3 bases, with 11 bases left between them. CDR3 length: 14 amino acids. Germline-derived CDR1 and CDR2 are MNHEY and SVGEGT. The CDR3, as DNA: TGTGCCAGCAGTTATGGGGTTGGGTACACTGAAGCTTTCTTT. Translating it yields CASSYGVGYTEAFF.

This chain joins TRBV18 and TRBJ2-3, with a tentative D call TRBD2 (5 bases). Trimming removed 6 bases from V and 0 bases from J, with 13 bases in between. The germline V gene encodes CDR1 KGHSH and CDR2 LQKENI. This CDR3 spans 15 amino acids. The CDR3 protein is CASSREHSSTDTQYF. The CDR3 nucleotides read TGTGCCAGCTCGAGGGAGCACTCTAGCACAGATACGCAGTATTTT.

This clone was counted between two and nine times. The rearrangement uses TRBV28 and TRBJ2-7; D remains unclear. V was pared by 4 bases and J by 0 bases, with 7 bases between. Germline V gene lookup returns CDR1 MDHEN and CDR2 SYDVKM. This CDR3 spans 13 amino acids. CDR3 loop: CASSSPNSYEQYF. DNA of the CDR3: TGTGCCAGCAGTTCTCCGAACTCCTACGAGCAGTACTTC.

This sequence joins TRBV30 and TRBJ1-1; TRBD1 might be the D (5 bases). The V end lost 0 bases, the J end lost 6 bases, and 11 bases lay between the germline ends. Germline CDR1 reads GTSNPN; CDR2 reads SVGIG (reference sequence). This CDR3 contains 13 residues. This CDR3 is CAWSVVRGAEAFF. CDR3 nucleotides: TGTGCCTGGAGTGTAGTGCGGGGGGCTGAAGCTTTCTTT.

The table lists this clone with a few counts. The chain couples TRBV5-1 to TRBJ1-2; 8 nucleotides agree with TRBD1. Germline V gene data show CDR1 as SGHRS and CDR2 as YFSETQ. Losses at the gene ends were 0 bases for V and 7 bases for J; bases not matched to a gene: 5. The CDR3 spans 14 residues. In DNA, the CDR3 is TGCGCCAGCAGCTTGGATGGACAGGGTGGTGGCTACACCTTC. Its protein product is CASSLDGQGGGYTF.

This chain links TRBV4-3 with TRBJ2-7, with 8 positions matching TRBD1. The CDR3 extends over 14 amino acids. Per the germline V gene, CDR1 is LGHNA and CDR2 is YSLEER. Losses at the gene ends were 1 base for V and 2 bases for J; bases not matched to a gene: 1. For the CDR3, the DNA is TGCGCCAGCAGCCAAGCACAGGGGGCCTACGAGCAGTACTTC. Its translation is CASSQAQGAYEQYF.

The chain recombines TRBV9 with TRBJ1-1; D unclear. CDR3 length: 11 residues. The germline V gene encodes CDR1 SGDLS and CDR2 YYNGEE. Trimming pared 4 bases from V and 5 bases from J, leaving 6 bases between. The CDR3 sequence is CASSPRTEAFF. CDR3 nucleotides: TGTGCCAGCAGCCCCCGTACTGAAGCTTTCTTT.

The genes are TRBV2 and TRBJ1-4, with D maybe TRBD1 (6 bases). The V gene lost 2 bases and the J gene lost 0 bases, with 10 bases spanning the gap. The germline V gene encodes CDR1 SNHLY and CDR2 FYNNEI. The CDR3 totals 16 residues. CDR3 residues: CASSERGVATNEKLFF. In nucleotides, the CDR3 is TGTGCCAGCAGTGAAAGGGGGGTTGCAACTAATGAAAAACTGTTTTTT.

V is TRBV27 and J is TRBJ2-2; a weak D match, TRBD1 (6 bases). The CDR3 length is 15 residues. V lost 7 bases, J lost 5 bases, and 17 bases lay in between. Germline loops: CDR1 MNHEY, CDR2 SMNVEV (reference sequence). For the CDR3, the DNA is TGTGCCAGCAAACCCCGGGCAGGGGAGACCGGGGAGCTGTTTTTT. It codes for CASKPRAGETGELFF.

The chain recombines TRBV5-5 with TRBJ2-7; 9 nucleotides line up with TRBD1. In germline, CDR1 is SGHKS, CDR2 YYEKEE (reference sequence). This CDR3 spans 15 amino acids. J was trimmed by 1 base and V by 3 bases; bases with no gene match: 5. Here the CDR3 reads CASSYGTGSSYEQYF. CDR3 bases: TGTGCCAGCAGCTACGGGACAGGGTCTTCCTACGAGCAGTACTTC.

This chain joins TRBV28 and TRBJ1-6; 9 bases match TRBD1. V dropped 5 bases and J dropped 3; count of bases not matched to a gene: 11. This CDR3 is built from 18 residues. The germline V gene encodes CDR1 MDHEN and CDR2 SYDVKM. The CDR3 loop reads CASSPRSGTGFYNSPLHF. DNA of the CDR3: TGTGCCAGCAGTCCTCGGTCCGGGACAGGGTTCTATAATTCACCCCTCCACTTT.

The rearrangement links TRBV11-3 to TRBJ1-1; unclear D gene. The germline V gene encodes CDR1 SGHNT and CDR2 YENEEA. The CDR3 loop spans 13 amino acids. Between the trimmed V and J ends, which lost 4 bases and 1 base, there was a span of 7 bases. CDR3 region: CASSSSGNTEAFF. The CDR3, as DNA: TGTGCCAGCAGCTCGTCCGGGAACACTGAAGCTTTCTTT.

V is TRBV7-9 and J is TRBJ2-7; the D is unclear. V was trimmed by 1 base and J by 4 bases, leaving 20 bases between them. Germline CDR1 reads SEHNR; CDR2 reads FQNEAQ (reference sequence). The CDR3 contains 17 residues. The CDR3 sequence: CASSLVTGSGSQYEQYF. CDR3 nucleotide sequence: TGTGCCAGCAGCTTAGTTACGGGCTCAGGATCGCAGTACGAGCAGTACTTC.